The subject of this entry is one T cell receptor beta chain. Which antigen it targets is not known. No base quality values were provided; no much bigger clone lies one nucleotide off. The entry originates in a study of T cells in Graves' hyperthyroidism and ophthalmopathy (dated by TCRdb to between 2019 and 2020). For context, the study as a whole: To identify TCR V-J signatures that set the groups apart, the researchers used a discovery cohort of roughly 100 patients, made up of 40 to 45 with Graves' ophthalmopathy and about 60 with stable Graves' hyperthyroidism. Prospective prediction of ophthalmopathy was tested in an independent validation cohort of fewer than 20 hyperthyroidism patients and some 17 patients who later progressed to ophthalmopathy. The roughly 91 discovery patients were randomly divided into training and test sets at a 7:3 ratio. The study also compared thyroid tissue and blood T-cell repertoires from about 6 Graves' hyperthyroidism patients. Following sampling, methimazole starting at 30 mg daily was given to hyperthyroidism patients, and high-dose intravenous methylprednisolone was given to ophthalmopathy patients. The paper reports TCR Vbeta CDR3 sequencing of over 120 peripheral blood samples: fewer than 50 ophthalmopathy, under 85 hyperthyroidism and approximately 17 progressor patients.

Paper-wide results and their limitations: In validation, progression to ophthalmopathy was predicted by the model with 70% to 71% sensitivity and 72% to 85% specificity, a median of about 6 months before onset. Blood samples also contained most of the expanded thyroid clonotypes (frequency above 0.001), which suggests that blood repertoires may reflect thyroid immune responses. A model built on a 13 V-J signature distinguished ophthalmopathy from stable hyperthyroidism, reaching about 88% sensitivity and about 81% specificity in cross-validation and 80%/75% in testing. Sample size was not statistically predetermined, and investigators were not blinded to group allocation.

Stable Graves' hyperthyroidism was defined as the absence of progression to ophthalmopathy over 18 months of follow-up. Hyperthyroidism patients were newly diagnosed, with disease duration under 2 months, and aged 18 to 65 years. Exclusion was applied to patients with uncontrolled infections, other autoimmune diseases, pregnancy or lactation. Clinical symptoms, serum thyroxine and TRAb, thyroid ultrasound, and orbital computed tomography formed the basis for the diagnoses. Trizol reagent was used to extract total RNA, and RNA quality was then checked on an Agilent 2100 Bioanalyzer. TCR beta CDR3 regions were amplified from RNA transcripts. The first round of RT-PCR for the TCR CDR3 was performed with the HTBI primer set and the Qiagen OneStep RT-PCR kit. Libraries were constructed in a second round of multiplex PCR, after which size selection and purification were carried out. The libraries were sequenced on an Illumina HiSeq2000 using paired-end 100 bp reads. As for how the authors treated the data: Raw data were processed with SOAPnuke, discarding reads with adapters, uncalled bases, mean Phred below 15, or no exact constant-primer or identifier match. High-quality paired reads were merged using COPE v1.2.5, and each unique nucleotide sequence was defined as a clonotype. MiTCR v1.1 was used to align the clonotypes against IMGT TRBV, TRBD and TRBJ reference segments. Analysis was restricted to V-J combinations with a frequency above 0.0001, which covered roughly 99% of repertoires. A TCS score was defined as the ratio between F50 (clonal expansion) and ExV (chaos), using BLOSUM62-based TCRdist between CDR3 peptides within each V-J. Welch's t-statistics and random forest reduced 500 to 650 V-J features to some 14, which were used in a naive Bayes classifier (R e1071). TCRdb redid the processing of the public reads, applying fastp at Q25 and MiXCR, and retained in-frame beta chains. CDR3 protein sequences are deduplicated, and each keeps its most common genes and DNA. The V and J calls, along with clone size, are taken from TCRdb and not from the paper's own processing. Here the sample has 600,000 or so distinct CDR3 sequences; 46% occur a single time. 8% to 8.5% of the sample is taken by the ten largest.

Relative to germline, V is missing 5 bases and J is missing 5 bases, with 8 bases of the junction outside any gene match. In the germline V gene (reference sequence), CDR1 corresponds to DFQATT and CDR2 to SNEGSKA. From the cysteine through the phenylalanine, the CDR3 covers 13 amino acids. Only the CDR3 portion is preserved as DNA: 39 bases, with reading frame beginning at the first base. The receptor comes from a young woman with Graves' hyperthyroidism. Donor details come from another sample of the same person, matched by shared clones. The material sequenced was peripheral blood or thyroid tissue (not recorded which). The chain couples TRBV20-1 to TRBJ2-7; TRBD2 agrees with 8 junctional bases. The CDR3 amino acid sequence is: CSAPPAGVDEQYF. The nucleotides read TGCAGTGCTCCACCAGCGGGAGTGGACGAGCAGTACTTC.